The clone carrying this T cell receptor (beta chain) was counted only a few times. The data are from a study of blood T cell repertoires in COVID-19. Study-level information: Nucleic acid was either cDNA or gDNA, and it came from T cells, B-cell-depleted T cells, or PBMCs.

This CDR3 is 13 amino acids long. V trimming: 6 bases; J trimming: 6 bases; junction bases outside the gene matches: 6. Germline CDR1 and CDR2: MRHNA and SNTAGT. Patients of the Seattle cohort, enrolled during active infection, were followed longitudinally. The authors' processing: Estimated nucleated cell counts came from reference gene primer amplification. The assay was immunoSEQ multiplex PCR, and TCRdb's table has in-frame clones only and misses some. V, J and clone size are those of that table, while D and trimming were read from the DNA. The data hold more than 45,000 clones, with about four fifths observed a single time.

The sample consisted of peripheral blood. The receptor's source is an older man with COVID-19, enrolled during active disease. The V call is TRBV6-4, the J call TRBJ2-3, with TRBD1 matching over 7 bases. CDR3 in amino acids: CASREQGSDTQYF. In nucleotides, the CDR3 is TGTGCCAGCAGAGAACAGGGGTCGGATACGCAGTATTTT.